Given below is one T cell receptor beta chain in context. Its specific antigen is unknown. Per-base quality was not reported, and no clone a single base away is much larger than it. Counted from cysteine to phenylalanine, this CDR3 has 14 amino acids. Only the CDR3 part of the read is kept: 42 bases, read in frame from the first base. Per the germline V gene, SGHRS is the CDR1 and YFSETQ is the CDR2. V drops 3 bases and J drops 4 bases, leaving 13 bases in between. The donors were healthy, HIV-negative adults with no recently reported acute infections or vaccinations. Only Caucasian adults living in Nashville, Tennessee, USA were represented among the donors. CD4+ T cells were enriched by magnetic negative selection; naive cells were then positively selected on CD45RA, and the negative fraction formed the memory subset. After blood collection by leukapheresis, PBMCs were isolated using Ficoll-Histopaque density gradient centrifugation and then cryopreserved in the vapor phase of liquid nitrogen. Analytical flow cytometry was used to check the purity and quantity of each magnetically sorted T cell population. Genomic DNA was isolated from every sorted fraction and measured by UV absorbance on a Nanodrop 2000c.

Using the deep immunoSEQ assay, multiplex PCR amplified TCR CDR3 regions from genomic DNA. Extracted genomic DNA from each cell subset was spread evenly across all wells of several immunoSEQ 96-well plates, with each plate serving as a replicate. For sorted subsets, approximately 0.2 ug of genomic DNA, equivalent to 25,000 to 35,000 T cell genomes, went into each replicate PCR. The purified libraries were quantified using a Qubit 3.0 fluorometer, sized with a Bioanalyzer 2100, and then quantified again using the KAPA Library Quantification kit. Every immunoSEQ 96-well plate was sequenced on a separate single-read 150-cycle Illumina NextSeq 550 flow cell. In the authors' own workflow: The immunoSEQ output contained only junctional sequences without quality scores, so filtering could not match that applied to full-length reads. To assign V/J genes and CDR3, sequences were annotated against IMGT germline references using PyIR, a Python wrapper for IgBLAST v1.9. Reads were removed for weak V/J assignments (E-value above 1e-6), missing CDR3, stop codons, out-of-frame junctions, or ambiguous translated residues. V3J clonotypes were defined as sequences sharing the same inferred V gene, J gene, and CDR3 amino acid sequence. Percentage overlap between repertoires was computed as shared unique clonotypes divided by the size of the smaller repertoire. Repertoire richness was assessed with RTK rarefaction, the Chao1 estimator, and Recon v2.1 estimates of unobserved clonotypes. OLGA was used to compute generation probabilities for all TCRbeta clonotypes that the gDNA method yielded from a few donors. Here the immuneACCESS table is served through TCRdb, limited to in-frame sequences with V and J called. Missing clones are a known gap in these copies; in checked studies unresolved V genes cover under half, and the rest lacks a known reason. V and J calls and clone size are copied from that table; D and trimming were computed from the DNA. Counted in this sample were about 960,000 clones; around three quarters of them appeared once. Together, the top ten hold approximately 1.5% of the sample.

The sample comes from a study of shared clonotypes between healthy human individuals (dated by TCRdb to the early 2020s). Regarding the study in general: The cohort comprised two women and a few men aged 18 to 49 years. Per donor, three plates each were used for CD4 naive and CD4 memory, two for CD8 naive, and one for CD8 memory. Blood TCR repertoires of five healthy adults were deeply sequenced to estimate repertoire size and the extent of clonotype sharing between individuals. Libraries were prepared and TCR repertoires were sequenced by different laboratories using diverse techniques, in order to increase sequencing depth and limit assay-specific biases. Each donor's leukapheresis produced roughly between roughly 0.94 and 9.5 billion PBMCs.

Points the paper makes about the study in general: Incomplete sequencing was indicated by rarefaction of sorted-subset datasets, despite the large sequencing depth. Compared with non-shared clonotypes, clonotypes shared by all four sorted-subset donors had higher generation probabilities. Because the study included only a small number of donors, the genetic and exposure-history diversity represented was limited. Sampling was restricted to blood, and TCR repertoires in tissues likely differ from the TCR repertoires found in blood. Larger estimated clonotype richness was generally found for naive subsets than for memory subsets. When four donors were compared, the shared fraction of clonotypes was about 5% for naive CD4, approximately 3.3% for naive CD8, 2.3% for memory CD4, and around 0.37% for memory CD8. Pairwise subsampling led to the expectation that sequencing depth would affect the degree of clonotype sharing among donors.

The TCR was taken from a man aged 18 to 29 in good health. The specimen was memory CD4+ T cells sorted from blood. The cell subset or site label, as the study defines it: CD45RA-negative fraction. The V gene is TRBV5-1 and the J gene is TRBJ2-5; tentative D gene TRBD1, with 6 bases matching. The nucleotides are TGCGCCAGCAGCTCCCAGGGGTCCCGAGAGACCCAGTACTTC. Its amino acids are CASSSQGSRETQYF.